This note documents a single T cell receptor beta chain sequence. TEMRA cells were enriched by FACS, while CD8+ and CD4+ T cells were obtained through a negative isolation that was performed magnetically. The data are from a study of CD8 T cells in Susac syndrome. Study-wide context: Blood was drawn from patients with Susac syndrome. At that point, they were therapy-naive, on corticosteroids, or on intravenous immunoglobulin alone.

The CDR3 is 12 residues long. V was shortened by 7 bases and J by 7 bases, with 13 bases between the two germline ends. Looked up from germline, CDR1 is LNHDA and CDR2 is SQIVND (reference sequence). After extraction with the RNeasy kit, roughly 0.45 to 1 ug of the RNA was reverse transcribed using random hexamers. Across 54 Vbeta and 13 Jbeta, immunoSEQ multiplex PCR amplified TCR beta CDR3. One entry per CDR3 protein results from TCRdb running MiXCR on the immunoSEQ multiplex PCR reads. The sample includes about 190,000 distinct CDR3 sequences, 90% to 95% of them seen just once. This TCR was sampled from a human donor with Susac syndrome. The J gene is TRBJ1-2, the V gene TRBV19, with D perhaps TRBD1 (5 bases). What was sequenced was CD4+ T cells from PBMCs. CDR3: CASNTRGFGYTF. In DNA form, the CDR3 reads TGTGCCAGTAACACACGGGGCTTTGGCTACACCTTC.